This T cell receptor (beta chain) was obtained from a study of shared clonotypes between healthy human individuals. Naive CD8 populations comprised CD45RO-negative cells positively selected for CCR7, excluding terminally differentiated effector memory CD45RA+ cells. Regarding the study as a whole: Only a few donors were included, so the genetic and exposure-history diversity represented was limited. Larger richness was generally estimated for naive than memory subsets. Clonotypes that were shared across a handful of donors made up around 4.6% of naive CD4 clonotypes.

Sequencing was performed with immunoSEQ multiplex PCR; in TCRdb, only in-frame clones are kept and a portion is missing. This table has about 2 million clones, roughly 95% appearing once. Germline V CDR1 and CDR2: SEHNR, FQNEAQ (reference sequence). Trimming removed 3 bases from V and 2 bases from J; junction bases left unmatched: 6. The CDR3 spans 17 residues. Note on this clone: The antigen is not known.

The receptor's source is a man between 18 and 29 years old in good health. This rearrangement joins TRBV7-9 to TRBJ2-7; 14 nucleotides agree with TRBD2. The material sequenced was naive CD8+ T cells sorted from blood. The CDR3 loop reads CASSFPGLAGVTYEQYF. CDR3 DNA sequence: TGTGCCAGCAGCTTCCCGGGACTAGCGGGGGTTACCTACGAGCAGTACTTC.